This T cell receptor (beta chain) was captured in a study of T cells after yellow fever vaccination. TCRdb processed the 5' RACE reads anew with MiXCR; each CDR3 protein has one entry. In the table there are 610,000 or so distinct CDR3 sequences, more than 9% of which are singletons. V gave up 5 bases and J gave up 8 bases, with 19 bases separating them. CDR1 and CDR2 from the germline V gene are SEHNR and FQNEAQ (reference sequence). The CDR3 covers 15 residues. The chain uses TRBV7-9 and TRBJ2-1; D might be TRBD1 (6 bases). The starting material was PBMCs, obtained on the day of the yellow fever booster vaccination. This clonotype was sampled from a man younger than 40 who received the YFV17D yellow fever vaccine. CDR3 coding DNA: TGTGCCAGCAGCGTGGGACATGGGGTGTTGGATGAGCAGTTCTTC. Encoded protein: CASSVGHGVLDEQFF.